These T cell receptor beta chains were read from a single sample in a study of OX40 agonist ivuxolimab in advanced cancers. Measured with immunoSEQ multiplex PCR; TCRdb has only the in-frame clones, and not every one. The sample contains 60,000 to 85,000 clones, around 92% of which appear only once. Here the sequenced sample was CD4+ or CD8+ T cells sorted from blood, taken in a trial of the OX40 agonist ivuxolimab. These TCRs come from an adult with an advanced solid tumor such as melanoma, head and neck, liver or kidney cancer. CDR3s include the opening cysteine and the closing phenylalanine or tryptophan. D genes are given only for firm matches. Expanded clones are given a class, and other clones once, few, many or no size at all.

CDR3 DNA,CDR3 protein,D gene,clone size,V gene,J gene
TGTGCCTGGACCTCGGGACCGTCAGGGTCAGCCAAAAACATTCAGTACTTC,CAWTSGPSGSAKNIQYF,.,.,TRBV30,TRBJ2-4
TGTGCCATCAGTGAGTTTGCGAGCGGGATTTGGGTGAATGAGCAGTTCTTC,CAISEFASGIWVNEQFF,TRBD2,.,TRBV10-3,TRBJ2-1
TGTGCCAGCAGTTACACCCAGGATTCCTATGGCTACACCTTC,CASSYTQDSYGYTF,.,.,TRBV28,TRBJ1-2
TGTGCCAGCAGCTTGTTGGGAGCCGAGCAGTACTTC,CASSLLGAEQYF,.,.,TRBV5-4,TRBJ2-7
TGTGCCAGCAGCTTACGGAGAGGGGACAATGAGCAGTTCTTC,CASSLRRGDNEQFF,.,.,TRBV5-4,TRBJ2-1
TGCGCCAGCAGCTTGGGACAGGATAATGAAAAACTGTTTTTT,CASSLGQDNEKLFF,.,.,TRBV5-1,TRBJ1-4
TGTGCCAGCAGTGAGGGCCGGGGACTAGCGGGGGTCTCCTACGAGCAGTACTTC,CASSEGRGLAGVSYEQYF,TRBD2,.,TRBV6-1,TRBJ2-7
TGTGCCAGCACCCAACCCCTAGCGGGAGTAGATACGCAGTATTTT,CASTQPLAGVDTQYF,TRBD2,.,TRBV11-2,TRBJ2-3
TGTGCCATCCTTGGGTCCCCTAGTTCATGGCAGCCCCAGCATTTT,CAILGSPSSWQPQHF,.,.,TRBV28,TRBJ1-5
TGTGCCAGCTCATTTCCGTCCCTAGCGACCGGGGAGCTGTTTTTT,CASSFPSLATGELFF,.,.,TRBV18,TRBJ2-2
TGTGCCAGCAGCTCCGTGGAGACCCAGTACTTC,CASSSVETQYF,.,.,TRBV11-2,TRBJ2-5
TGTGCCAGCAGCTTGCCAGGGACACTGAATACTGAAGCTTTCTTT,CASSLPGTLNTEAFF,.,few,TRBV5-4,TRBJ1-1
TGTGCCAGCAGCTTGGACTTCAACACTGAAGCTTTCTTT,CASSLDFNTEAFF,.,.,TRBV2,TRBJ1-1
TGTGCCTGGAGTTCGAAGATCACAGGGGAGAACACTGAAGCTTTCTTT,CAWSSKITGENTEAFF,TRBD1,.,TRBV30,TRBJ1-1
TGTGCCAGCAGCTCCAGAAGAGGGCCCTTTGAAGCTTTCTTT,CASSSRRGPFEAFF,.,.,TRBV7-8,TRBJ1-1
TGTGCCAGCGACGAAGCGGGGGGCCACGAGCAGTACTTC,CASDEAGGHEQYF,TRBD2,.,TRBV28,TRBJ2-7
TGTGCCAGCAGTGAAGCCGGGACAAATAAGGAAGCTTTCTTT,CASSEAGTNKEAFF,.,.,TRBV6-1,TRBJ1-1
TGTGCCAGCAGCTTAGTAGGAAATACTAATGAAAAACTGTTTTTT,CASSLVGNTNEKLFF,.,.,TRBV7-2,TRBJ1-4
TGTGCCAGTAGTTCAAACAGGGGACGCAGGAGGGAAACTGAAGCTTTCTTT,CASSSNRGRRRETEAFF,TRBD1,.,TRBV19,TRBJ1-1
TGCGCCAGCAGCTTAGACGGCACGAACACTGAAGCTTTCTTT,CASSLDGTNTEAFF,.,.,TRBV5-1,TRBJ1-1
TGCGCCAGCAGCCCATCGGGATCGGATGGGGGAGATACGCAGTATTTT,CASSPSGSDGGDTQYF,.,once,TRBV4-1,TRBJ2-3
TGTGCCATCAAAGCGTCACCGCATCAGCCCCAGCATTTT,CAIKASPHQPQHF,.,.,TRBV10-3,TRBJ1-5
TGTGCCAGCAGTCGTGACAGTAGCTCCTACAATGAGCAGTTCTTC,CASSRDSSSYNEQFF,.,.,TRBV11-2,TRBJ2-1
TGTGCCAGCAGTTCGTATAGACAGGGCGGCACTGAAGCTTTCTTT,CASSSYRQGGTEAFF,TRBD1,.,TRBV28,TRBJ1-1
TGTGCCAGCAGTGAAATCTCCAGCCCCAGTGGCTACACCTTC,CASSEISSPSGYTF,.,.,TRBV6-1,TRBJ1-2
TGTGCCAGCAGTCTCCGGACTCGTTACAATGAGCAGTTCTTC,CASSLRTRYNEQFF,.,.,TRBV28,TRBJ2-1
TGTGCCAGTATCGGGACAGGTAGGGGGTTGGTCCAGCCCCAGCATTTT,CASIGTGRGLVQPQHF,TRBD1,.,TRBV19,TRBJ1-5
TGCGCCAGCAGCTTGAGAGGGGACGCTAACGGGGAGCTGTTTTTT,CASSLRGDANGELFF,.,.,TRBV5-1,TRBJ2-2
TGTGCCAGTAGACCAGGGCTCATGAACACTGAAGCTTTCTTT,CASRPGLMNTEAFF,.,.,TRBV19,TRBJ1-1
TGCGCCAGCAGCCTAACAGGGCCGGGGGAAAAACTGTTTTTT,CASSLTGPGEKLFF,.,.,TRBV5-1,TRBJ1-4
TGCGCCAGCAGCTCGATAGCCCCTAACTATGGCTACACCTTC,CASSSIAPNYGYTF,.,.,TRBV5-1,TRBJ1-2
TGCAACGTTGTGAGAGGGTGGCACGAGCAGTACTTC,CNVVRGWHEQYF,.,.,TRBV29-1,TRBJ2-7
TGTGCCAGCAGCTTGGTAGGCCGATATTCTAACTATGGCTACACCTTC,CASSLVGRYSNYGYTF,.,once,TRBV5-8,TRBJ1-2
TGCGCCAGCAGCCGGGACAGGGCTGGGCCGGGCGAGCAGTACTTC,CASSRDRAGPGEQYF,TRBD1,.,TRBV4-1,TRBJ2-7
TGTGCCAGCAGTGCACGGGACAGCTCCTCGCCCCTCCACTTT,CASSARDSSSPLHF,TRBD1,.,TRBV2,TRBJ1-6
TGTGCCACCAGCAGAGGACAGGGGGCCCGAACGAACTATGGCTACACCTTC,CATSRGQGARTNYGYTF,TRBD1,.,TRBV15,TRBJ1-2
TGTGCCAGCAGTGACTCTGGGGCCAACGTCCTGACTTTC,CASSDSGANVLTF,.,.,TRBV2,TRBJ2-6
TGCGCCAGCAGCTCGGGACACCGAGGATGGGAAAAACTGTTTTTT,CASSSGHRGWEKLFF,.,.,TRBV5-1,TRBJ1-4
TGTGCCAGGTGGACTTACTCTGAGGATGAGCAGTTCTTC,CARWTYSEDEQFF,.,few,TRBV12-1,TRBJ2-1
TGTGCCAGCAGTGACTCCAGGGTGTCCTACAATGAGCAGTTCTTC,CASSDSRVSYNEQFF,.,.,TRBV25-1,TRBJ2-1
TGTGCCATCACTTTGGACAGTGGTGGAAACACCATATATTTT,CAITLDSGGNTIYF,.,.,TRBV10-3,TRBJ1-3
TGTGCCAGCAGTACAACAGGGTTCGGTTCCTACAATGAGCAGTTCTTC,CASSTTGFGSYNEQFF,.,.,TRBV5-6,TRBJ2-1
TGCGCCAGCAGCTTGGCCAGCAGGGGCGACGAGCAGTACTTC,CASSLASRGDEQYF,.,once,TRBV5-1,TRBJ2-7
TGCGCCAGCAGCTCAGGGACACCCGCAGGAAATTCACCCCTCCACTTT,CASSSGTPAGNSPLHF,.,.,TRBV5-1,TRBJ1-6
TGTGCCAGCAGCGGCTTATTGGACACTGAAGCTTTCTTT,CASSGLLDTEAFF,.,.,TRBV7-8,TRBJ1-1
TGTGCCAGCAGCCCGAAACCGGGACAGCGCACAGATACGCAGTATTTT,CASSPKPGQRTDTQYF,TRBD1,.,TRBV6-6,TRBJ2-3
TGTGCCTGGAGCTCCCACCTTGGCACTGAAGCTTTCTTT,CAWSSHLGTEAFF,.,few,TRBV30,TRBJ1-1
TGTGCCCGGGACAGCTCTGGAAACACCATATATTTT,CARDSSGNTIYF,TRBD1,.,TRBV30,TRBJ1-3
TGTGCCAGCCGACAGGGAATCGGAAACACCATATATTTT,CASRQGIGNTIYF,TRBD1,.,TRBV25-1,TRBJ1-3
TGCGCCAGCAGTCTCGGACAGGGGGCCACTGAAGCTTTCTTT,CASSLGQGATEAFF,TRBD1,.,TRBV10-2,TRBJ1-1
TGCGCCAGCAGCCAAAGGATGGGGTCGACAGGGGTCGGTGAGCAGTTCTTC,CASSQRMGSTGVGEQFF,TRBD1,.,TRBV4-1,TRBJ2-1
TGTGCCAGCAGCCCCGGCCGGGACAGGGTTGTGAATGAGCAGTTCTTC,CASSPGRDRVVNEQFF,TRBD1,.,TRBV5-4,TRBJ2-1
TGTGCCAGCAGCGTAGGGACAGGGGATTACAATGAGCAGTTCTTC,CASSVGTGDYNEQFF,TRBD1,.,TRBV9,TRBJ2-1
TGTGCCAGCAGCTTATGGCAGGGGTGGGCAGCAGATACGCAGTATTTT,CASSLWQGWAADTQYF,.,.,TRBV7-9,TRBJ2-3
TGCGCCAGCAGCCAAGACGTGGATTCACCCCTCCACTTT,CASSQDVDSPLHF,.,.,TRBV4-1,TRBJ1-6
TGTGCCAGCAGTTTATACGGGACTAGCGGGGGGGCCCAGTACTTC,CASSLYGTSGGAQYF,TRBD2,.,TRBV28,TRBJ2-5
TGTGCCAGCAGTTACTCAGCGGGGGGCCCGGGTACGCAGTATTTT,CASSYSAGGPGTQYF,TRBD2,.,TRBV6-6,TRBJ2-3
TGTGCCAGCAGTTTGCCGCAGACCTACGAGCAGTACTTC,CASSLPQTYEQYF,.,.,TRBV28,TRBJ2-7
TGCGCCAGCAGCTTGGACGACAACACTGAAGCTTTCTTT,CASSLDDNTEAFF,.,.,TRBV5-1,TRBJ1-1
TGCGCCAGCAGCCCCGGACTAGCGGGGATCCAAGAGACCCAGTACTTC,CASSPGLAGIQETQYF,TRBD2,.,TRBV5-1,TRBJ2-5